The 4 T cell receptor beta chains reported below all come from one sample, sequenced in a study of early T cells in non-severe SARS-CoV-2 infection. TCRdb itself ran the 5' RACE reads through MiXCR, one entry per CDR3 protein. The sample yields 80,000 to 100,000 distinct CDR3 sequences, 9.5% to 11% seen once. The source was whole blood, collected at baseline. These receptors all stem from an adult who was a healthcare worker with PCR-confirmed SARS-CoV-2 infection or an uninfected control (not recorded which).

This clonotype came up a few times. This sequence joins TRBV7-2 and TRBJ2-2; the match to TRBD1 covers 8 bases. The CDR3 length is 16 residues. The ends lost 5 bases at V and 5 bases at J; junction bases unmatched: 10. Germline V gene lookup returns CDR1 SGHTA and CDR2 FQGNSA. For the CDR3, the DNA is TGTGCCAGCAGCCCCCAGGGGGCACGCGGGACCGGGGAGCTGTTTTTT. Its protein product is CASSPQGARGTGELFF.

The rearrangement joins TRBV6-2 or TRBV6-3 to TRBJ2-3; a weak D match, TRBD1 (6 bases). CDR1 is MNHEY, CDR2 SVGEGT, per germline. CDR3 size: 15 residues. Between the trimmed V and J ends, which lost 5 bases and 1 base, there was a span of 13 bases. The CDR3 protein is CASSHRDKGTDTQYF. In DNA, the CDR3 is TGTGCCAGCAGTCACCGGGACAAAGGCACAGATACGCAGTATTTT.

This clonotype was observed once. An end of the junction differs from the germline gene, which may be a read error. This chain links TRBV12-3 or TRBV12-4 with TRBJ2-1; TRBD1 matches 7 bases. CDR3 length: 14 amino acids. The CDR3 bases are TGTGCCAGCAGTCCAGGACAGGACGTTAATGGGCAGTTCTTC. Protein sequence: CASSPGQDVNGQFF.

This rearrangement joins TRBV29-1 to TRBJ2-1; a weak D match, TRBD2 (6 bases). Germline loops: CDR1 SQVTM, CDR2 ANQGSEA. The CDR3 runs to 15 residues. Trimming left V 6 bases short and J 1 base short, with 16 bases between. CDR3 loop: CSVTEGSSSYNEQFF. In nucleotides, the CDR3 is TGCAGCGTGACGGAGGGCAGTTCTTCCTACAATGAGCAGTTCTTC.